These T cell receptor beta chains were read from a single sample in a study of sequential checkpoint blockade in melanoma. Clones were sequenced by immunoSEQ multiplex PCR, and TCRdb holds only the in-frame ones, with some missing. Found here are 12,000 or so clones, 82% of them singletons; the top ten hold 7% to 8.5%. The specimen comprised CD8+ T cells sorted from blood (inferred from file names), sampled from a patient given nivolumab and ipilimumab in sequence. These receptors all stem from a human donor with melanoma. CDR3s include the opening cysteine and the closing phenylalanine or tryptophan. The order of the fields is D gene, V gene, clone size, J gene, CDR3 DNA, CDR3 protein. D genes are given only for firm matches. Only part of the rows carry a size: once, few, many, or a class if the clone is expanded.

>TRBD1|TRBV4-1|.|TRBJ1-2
TGCGCCAGCAGCCTCGTAGGACAGGGGGCTTTGGGTGGCTACACCTTC
CASSLVGQGALGGYTF
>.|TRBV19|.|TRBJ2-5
TGTGCCAGTAGTCCGTCGGGGGAGGAGGGAAAGGAGACCCAGTACTTC
CASSPSGEEGKETQYF
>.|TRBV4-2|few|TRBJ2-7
TGTGCCAGCAGCTTATCCCTAGGGGGGGGCGACGAGCAGTACTTC
CASSLSLGGGDEQYF
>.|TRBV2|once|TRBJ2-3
TGTGCCAGCACGGACATAGCCACAGATACGCAGTATTTT
CASTDIATDTQYF
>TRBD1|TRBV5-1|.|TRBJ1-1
TGCGCCAGCAGCTTGGCGACAGGGAGATACACTGAAGCTTTCTTT
CASSLATGRYTEAFF
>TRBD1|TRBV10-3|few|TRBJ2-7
TGTGCCATCGGGACAGGGGGCCACGAGCAGTACTTC
CAIGTGGHEQYF
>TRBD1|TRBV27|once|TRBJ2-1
TGTGCCAGCAGTTTAGTTTTCGGGACAGGGGCCTACAATGAGCAGTTCTTC
CASSLVFGTGAYNEQFF
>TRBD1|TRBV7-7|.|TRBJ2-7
TGTGCCAGCAGCCCCGGGACAGGATCCTACGAGCAGTACTTC
CASSPGTGSYEQYF
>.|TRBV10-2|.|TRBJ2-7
TGCGCCAGCAGTGAGTCGGCCCAGTTCTTCCTCTACGAGCAGTACTTC
CASSESAQFFLYEQYF
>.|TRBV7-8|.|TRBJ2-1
TGTGCCAGCAGCTCTGGTCGGGATCCCTACAATGAGCAGTTCTTC
CASSSGRDPYNEQFF
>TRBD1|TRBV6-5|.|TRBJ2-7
TGTGCCAGCAGTATGGACAGGAGCGAGCAGTACTTC
CASSMDRSEQYF
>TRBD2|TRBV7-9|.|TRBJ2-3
TGTGCCAGCAGAGGACTAGCGGGGATCACAGATACGCAGTATTTT
CASRGLAGITDTQYF
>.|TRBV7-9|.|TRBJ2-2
TGTGCCAGCGGAGACACCGGGGAGCTGTTTTTT
CASGDTGELFF
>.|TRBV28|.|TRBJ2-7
TGTGCCAGCAGTTTAAACAGGGGCGGGAACGAGCAGTACTTC
CASSLNRGGNEQYF
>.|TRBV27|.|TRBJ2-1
TGTGCCAGCAGTTTATCGTGGGCAGAGGGTATCTATGAGCAGTTCTTC
CASSLSWAEGIYEQFF
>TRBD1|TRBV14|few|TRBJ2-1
TGTGCCAGCAGCCAGGACTTGGGACAGTTCTCCTACAATGAGCAGTTCTTC
CASSQDLGQFSYNEQFF
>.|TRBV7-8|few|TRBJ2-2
TGTGCCAGCAGCTTAGATTGGGGGGCGAACACCGGGGAGCTGTTTTTT
CASSLDWGANTGELFF
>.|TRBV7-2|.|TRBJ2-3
TGTGCCAGCAGCTTAATAAGAGAAGATACGCAGTATTTT
CASSLIREDTQYF
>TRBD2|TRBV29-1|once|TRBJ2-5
TGCAGCGTTGAAGACCGGGGACTAGCGATTCAGACCCAGTACTTC
CSVEDRGLAIQTQYF
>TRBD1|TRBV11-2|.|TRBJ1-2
TGTGCCAGCAGCTTCCAGGACAGGGTAAGTTATGGCTACACCTTC
CASSFQDRVSYGYTF
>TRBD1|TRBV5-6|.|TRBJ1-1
TGTGCCAGCAGCTTGACAGGGGCGTTCACTGAAGCTTTCTTT
CASSLTGAFTEAFF
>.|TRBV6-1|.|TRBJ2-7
TGTGCCAGCAACCAAGTCGGGGTCTACGAGCAGTACTTC
CASNQVGVYEQYF
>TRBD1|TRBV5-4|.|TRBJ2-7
TGTGCCAGCAGCTTGTGGCAGGGGGCGGGCGAGCAGTACTTC
CASSLWQGAGEQYF
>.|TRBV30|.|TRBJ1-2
TGTGCCTGGAGCGGTGATAACTATGGCTACACCTTC
CAWSGDNYGYTF
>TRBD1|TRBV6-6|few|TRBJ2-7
TGTGCCAGCAGTTACCGGGACAGAGGGGACGAGCAGTACTTC
CASSYRDRGDEQYF
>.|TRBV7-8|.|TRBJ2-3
TGTGCCAGCACGCCGGGGATCACAGATACGCAGTATTTT
CASTPGITDTQYF
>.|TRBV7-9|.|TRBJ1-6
TGTGCCAGCAGCGTCACAGATAATTCACCCCTCCACTTT
CASSVTDNSPLHF
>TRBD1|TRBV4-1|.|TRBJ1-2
TGCGCCAGCAGCCAAGCGGGACAGGGGGTCTATGGCTACACCTTC
CASSQAGQGVYGYTF
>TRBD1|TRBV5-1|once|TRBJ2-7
TGCGCCAGCAGCTTGGCCGCAGGGGGCTCCTACGAGCAGTACTTC
CASSLAAGGSYEQYF
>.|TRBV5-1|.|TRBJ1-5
TGCGCCAGCAGCTTGACTTCGGGAGATCAGCCCCAGCATTTT
CASSLTSGDQPQHF
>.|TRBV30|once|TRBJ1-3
TGTGCCTGCCAGACCGACAGCTCCCCTGGAAACACCATATATTTT
CACQTDSSPGNTIYF
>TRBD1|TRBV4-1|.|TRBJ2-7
TGCGCCAGCAGCCCCACACGACAGGGGGAATCCTACGAGCAGTACTTC
CASSPTRQGESYEQYF
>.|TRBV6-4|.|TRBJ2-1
TGTGCCAGCAGTGAAGGTGGAGTCGATGAGCAGTTCTTC
CASSEGGVDEQFF
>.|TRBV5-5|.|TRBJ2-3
TGTGCCAGCAATCCCGGCGGGAACACAGATACGCAGTATTTT
CASNPGGNTDTQYF
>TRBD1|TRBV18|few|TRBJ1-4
TGTGCCACCGACGGGACAGGGGACGAAAAACTGTTTTTT
CATDGTGDEKLFF
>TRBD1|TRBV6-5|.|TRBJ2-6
TGTGCCAGCAGATCAGGGGGCTCTGGGGCCAACGTCCTGACTTTC
CASRSGGSGANVLTF
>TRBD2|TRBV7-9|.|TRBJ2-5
TGTGCCAGCAGCCCACGCCCACCTGGACTAGCGGGAGCGGGAGAGACCCAGTACTTC
CASSPRPPGLAGAGETQYF
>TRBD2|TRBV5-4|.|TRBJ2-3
TGTGCCAGCAGGCACGGACTAGATGTGGATACGCAGTATTTT
CASRHGLDVDTQYF
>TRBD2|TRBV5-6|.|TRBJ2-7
TGTGCCAGCAGCTTGGCTAGCGGGGGGGCCTATCTCGAGCAGTACTTC
CASSLASGGAYLEQYF
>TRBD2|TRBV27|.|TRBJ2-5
TGTGCCAGCAGTCCCCGGGGCGGGAGGGCGCAAGAGACCCAGTACTTC
CASSPRGGRAQETQYF